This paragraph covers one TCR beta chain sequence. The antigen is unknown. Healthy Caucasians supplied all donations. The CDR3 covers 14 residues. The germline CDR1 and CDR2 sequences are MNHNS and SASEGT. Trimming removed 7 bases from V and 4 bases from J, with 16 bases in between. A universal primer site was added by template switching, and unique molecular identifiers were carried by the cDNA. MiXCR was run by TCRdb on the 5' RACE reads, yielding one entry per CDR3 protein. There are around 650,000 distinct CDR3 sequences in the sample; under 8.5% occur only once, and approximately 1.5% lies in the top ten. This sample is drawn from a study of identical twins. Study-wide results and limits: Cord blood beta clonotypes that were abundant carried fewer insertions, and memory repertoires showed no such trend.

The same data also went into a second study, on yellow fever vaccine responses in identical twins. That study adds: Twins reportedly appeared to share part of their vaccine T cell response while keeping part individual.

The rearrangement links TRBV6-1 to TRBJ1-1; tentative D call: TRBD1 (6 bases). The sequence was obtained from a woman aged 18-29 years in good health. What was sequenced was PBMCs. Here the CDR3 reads CASTSGTTGTEAFF. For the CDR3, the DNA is TGTGCCAGCACCTCAGGGACAACCGGCACTGAAGCTTTCTTT.